This TCR beta chain stems from a study of identical twins. Study results and limitations: Models underestimated out-of-frame TCR alpha sharing in monozygotic twins. Insertions were reduced in abundant cord blood beta clonotypes but not in memory repertoires.

With template switching, a universal primer site was added, and the cDNA carried unique molecular identifiers. A single record per CDR3 protein comes from TCRdb applying MiXCR to the 5' RACE reads. Counted here are under 900,000 distinct CDR3 sequences, 18% occurring once; the ten biggest clones make up under 15%. CDR3 length: 15 amino acids. Germline-derived CDR1 and CDR2 are LNHNV and YYDKDF (reference sequence). Trimming shortened V by 3 bases and J by 2 bases, and 14 bases separated the two germline ends. About this clonotype: Its target is not known.

This sample was also put to use in a study of T cells expressing NK-cell markers.

The receptor's source is a woman between 18 and 30 years old in good health. The sample comprised PBMCs. The V gene is TRBV15, the J gene TRBJ2-7; perhaps TRBD2 as D (7 bases). CDR3 in amino acids: CATSRARGGTYEQYF. CDR3 in DNA: TGTGCCACCAGCAGGGCCAGGGGAGGGACCTACGAGCAGTACTTC.